This T cell receptor (beta chain) was identified in a study of cytomegalovirus exposure and HLA in healthy donors. Study-wide background: Ancestry clustering placed around 81% of more than 350 genotyped donors in the Caucasian-associated cluster.

PCR employed 60 Vbeta and 13 Jbeta primers. Some clones are missing from TCRdb's copy, which holds only in-frame ones; the method was immunoSEQ multiplex PCR. The profile shows about 120,000 clones, roughly 80% of them singletons. Study conclusions and caveats: Among TCR beta chains, those listed as cytomegalovirus-associated numbered over 150. An analysis done earlier found most TCR beta V segments productive about 87% or about 30% of the time. Later genetic work tied a missense DCLRE1C variant to beta-chain V and J trimming.

CDR1 and CDR2 from the germline V gene are SGDLS and YYNGEE. There are 15 residues in the CDR3. V lost 0 bases, J lost 3 bases, and 5 bases stayed unmatched. This clone came up once. Its matching antigen is unknown. The J gene is TRBJ2-5, the V gene TRBV9, with TRBD1 matching 7 bases. The source of this sequence is a female donor in good health and CMV-seropositive. The sample was PBMCs. CDR3 sequence (DNA): TGTGCCAGCAGCGTAGGCACAGGGGAAAAAGAGACCCAGTACTTC. Translated: CASSVGTGEKETQYF.